This passage covers 30 T cell receptor beta chains from one sample sequenced in a study of radiation and T cells in renal cell carcinoma. The data were produced by immunoSEQ multiplex PCR, yet TCRdb's version contains in-frame clones alone and is incomplete. The data show 150,000 to 200,000 clones, with about 88% seen just once and over 9% held by the top ten. Time point defined: blood 4 weeks post-SBRT, at nephrectomy. Documented treatment: 15 Gy SBRT to primary tumor, nephrectomy 4 weeks later. The source was blood, collected from a patient whose treatment included radiotherapy and nephrectomy. These receptors were obtained from a woman between 45 and 60 years old with renal cell carcinoma.

The chain has TRBV10-3 and TRBJ1-2, with a possible D match to TRBD1 (5 bases). Germline V gene lookup returns CDR1 ENHRY and CDR2 SYGVKD. This CDR3 is 16 amino acids long. V lost 5 bases and J 8 bases, leaving 24 bases between the germline ends. DNA for the CDR3: TGTGCCATCAGTATTAGGGGTCCTACCACAGACGCCGGCTACACCTTC. Its protein product is CAISIRGPTTDAGYTF.

This clone was counted once. The CDR3, as DNA: TGTGCCAGCAGTTTATCCGGGACAGGGGACTACGAGCAGTACTTC. Residues: CASSLSGTGDYEQYF. The chain combines TRBV27 with TRBJ2-7; 10 bases fit TRBD1. The V and J ends lost 0 bases and 3 bases, in that order; junction bases with no gene match: 2. CDR1 and CDR2 from the germline V gene are MNHEY and SMNVEV (reference sequence). The CDR3 extends over 15 amino acids.

V usage is TRBV29-1 and J usage is TRBJ2-7; D unclear. V was pared by 0 bases and J by 4 bases, with 4 bases between. In germline, CDR1 is SQVTM, CDR2 ANQGSEA. CDR3 size: 11 residues. The chain's CDR3 is CSVEEGYEQYF. The CDR3, as DNA: TGCAGCGTTGAAGAGGGTTACGAGCAGTACTTC.

The chain uses TRBV19 and TRBJ1-4, with D maybe TRBD1 (5 bases). CDR1 and CDR2 (germline): LNHDA, SQIVND (reference sequence). V dropped 6 bases and J dropped 4 bases, with 15 bases sitting between them. CDR3 length: 15 amino acids. The CDR3, as DNA: TGTGCCAGTAGACCATCCGGGACGCTTAATGAAAAACTGTTTTTT. Residues: CASRPSGTLNEKLFF.

The table lists this clone with a count of one. This chain links TRBV15 with TRBJ1-3, with a possible D match to TRBD1 (5 bases). V was clipped by 1 base and J by 4 bases, with 14 bases between them. Germline V lookup: CDR1 LNHNV, CDR2 YYDKDF (reference sequence). This CDR3 is built from 16 residues. CDR3 region: CATSRVTGRGGNTIYF. The CDR3 DNA follows: TGTGCCACCAGCAGAGTGACGGGGCGGGGAGGAAACACCATATATTTT.

This clone has only a few counts. Additional DNA sequences in this sample encode the identical CDR3. This chain joins TRBV5-1 and TRBJ2-1; the match to TRBD2 covers 7 bases. The J segment lost 5 bases and the V segment lost 0 bases, leaving 5 bases of the junction unmatched. Per germline, CDR1 SGHRS and CDR2 YFSETQ. This CDR3 contains 15 residues. DNA of the CDR3: TGCGCCAGCAGCTTGGTTTTGGCGGGGGACAATGAGCAGTTCTTC. It encodes CASSLVLAGDNEQFF.

The genes are TRBV4-3 and TRBJ1-5; 10 nucleotides align to TRBD1. The ends lost 4 bases at V and 6 bases at J; junction bases unmatched: 3. The CDR3 runs to 14 residues. Germline values: CDR1 LGHNA, CDR2 YSLEER. Written as DNA, the CDR3 is TGCGCCAGCAGCCCGACAGGGGGCGGTCAGCCCCAGCATTTT. Protein product: CASSPTGGGQPQHF.

The chain employs TRBV11-1 and TRBJ1-1, with TRBD1 as a possible D gene (6 bases). The CDR3 runs to 12 residues. The V and J ends lost 7 bases and 5 bases respectively, with 11 bases between them. In germline, CDR1 is SGHAT, CDR2 FQDESV (reference sequence). The DNA for the CDR3 is TGTGCCAGCACCCCCCAGGGGACTGAAGCTTTCTTT. Translation: CASTPQGTEAFF.

The V and J genes are TRBV7-3 and TRBJ2-1; 8 bases agree with TRBD1. Germline values: CDR1 SGHTA, CDR2 FQGTGA. The CDR3 runs 15 residues. With V trimmed by 5 bases and J by 4 bases, 7 bases remained unmatched. In nucleotides, the CDR3 is TGTGCCAGCAGCACAGGGACAGGAACATACAATGAGCAGTTCTTC. Protein sequence: CASSTGTGTYNEQFF.

The V and J genes are TRBV7-9 and TRBJ2-3; 10 bases line up with TRBD2. V was clipped by 5 bases and J by 2 bases; unmatched bases: 4. Germline V lookup: CDR1 SEHNR, CDR2 FQNEAQ (reference sequence). The CDR3 is 15 amino acids. The CDR3 reads CASSLSGGTTDTQYF. The CDR3 region has the DNA TGTGCCAGCAGCCTTAGCGGGGGGACCACAGATACGCAGTATTTT. Combining the CDR3 with reference TRBV7-9 and TRBJ2-3 gives the whole variable domain DTGVSQNPRHKITKRGQNVTFRCDPISEHNRLYWYRQTLGQGPEFLTYFQNEAQLEKSRLLSDRFSAERPKGSFSTLEIQRTEQGDSAMYLCASSLSGGTTDTQYFGPGTRLTVL.

This rearrangement joins TRBV4-2 to TRBJ2-7, with D perhaps TRBD2 (5 bases). The germline V gene encodes CDR1 LGHNA and CDR2 YNFKEQ. This CDR3 region has 16 residues. The V end lost 0 bases, the J end lost 0 bases, and 12 bases lay between the germline ends. For the CDR3, the DNA is TGTGCCAGCAGCCAAGACGACCGGAGGAGCTCCTACGAGCAGTACTTC. The encoded protein is CASSQDDRRSSYEQYF.

V gene TRBV6-5 combines with J gene TRBJ1-2; D is undetermined. From germline, CDR1 is MNHEY and CDR2 SVGAGI. The CDR3 runs 12 residues. V lost 2 bases and J 8 bases, leaving 9 bases between the germline ends. CDR3 in DNA: TGTGCCAGCAGTTACGAGGGCCGCGGCTACACCTTC. Encoded protein: CASSYEGRGYTF.

The chain carries TRBV2 and TRBJ1-2, with D possibly matching TRBD1 (5 bases). The CDR3 loop spans 12 amino acids. CDR1 and CDR2 from the germline V gene are SNHLY and FYNNEI. Deletions cut 8 bases from V and 8 bases from J, with 15 bases between. The CDR3 here is CASWDRSGGYTF. The CDR3 DNA is TGTGCCAGCTGGGACCGGTCCGGGGGCTACACCTTC.

The chain has TRBV6-1 and TRBJ2-5; 7 bases are a match to TRBD1. The germline V gene encodes CDR1 MNHNS and CDR2 SASEGT. V was pared by 3 bases and J by 1 base, with 8 bases of the junction left unmatched. The CDR3 is made up of 16 amino acids. CDR3 nucleotides: TGTGCCAGCAGTGATCTCTTGGGACAGCTCCAAGAGACCCAGTACTTC. This sequence encodes CASSDLLGQLQETQYF.

The chain has TRBV28 and TRBJ2-1; the D is unclear. The germline V and J ends were trimmed by 6 bases and 3 bases, with 6 bases remaining between them. The CDR3 sequence is 12 residues long. Germline loops: CDR1 MDHEN, CDR2 SYDVKM. CDR3 sequence: CASSGFYNEQFF. CDR3 nucleotides: TGTGCCAGCAGCGGTTTCTACAATGAGCAGTTCTTC.

The chain uses TRBV30 and TRBJ2-6; 8 nucleotides line up with TRBD1. V was pared by 5 bases and J by 0 bases, with 3 bases of the junction left unmatched. The CDR3 length is 15 residues. CDR1 is GTSNPN and CDR2 is SVGIG in the germline V gene (reference sequence). In nucleotides, the CDR3 is TGTGCCTGGGGCAGGGGGCTCTCTGGGGCCAACGTCCTGACTTTC. It is translated as CAWGRGLSGANVLTF.

The V and J genes are TRBV29-1 and TRBJ1-4, with D uncertain. Germline V lookup: CDR1 SQVTM, CDR2 ANQGSEA. V was trimmed by 3 bases and J by 8 bases, leaving 13 bases between them. This CDR3 is 13 amino acids long. The CDR3 DNA reads TGCAGCGTTGAGACCGCGCCCAGCGAAAAACTGTTTTTT. Translated, it gives CSVETAPSEKLFF.

The rearrangement joins TRBV14 to TRBJ1-2, with 9 bases lining up with TRBD1. In germline, CDR1 is SGHDN, CDR2 FVKESK. CDR3 size: 15 residues. V lost 4 bases, J lost 2 bases, and 5 bases stayed unmatched. This CDR3 reads CASSLIQGANYGYTF. Written as DNA, the CDR3 is TGTGCCAGCAGCCTTATACAGGGGGCAAACTATGGCTACACCTTC.

The chain recombines TRBV5-1 with TRBJ2-3, with 11 bases identical to TRBD2. V shed 2 bases, J shed 6 bases, and the junction held 8 bases outside the gene matches. The CDR3 loop spans 16 amino acids. Germline V gene sequence: CDR1 SGHRS, CDR2 YFSETQ. The CDR3 nucleotides read TGCGCCAGCAGCTTCCTAGCGGGGGGCATGGGGGATACGCAGTATTTT. This translates into CASSFLAGGMGDTQYF.

The table lists this clone with a few counts. The chain links TRBV7-2 to TRBJ2-1; D unresolved. Per the germline V gene, CDR1 is SGHTA and CDR2 is FQGNSA. This CDR3 is built from 14 residues. The V gene lost 1 base and the J gene lost 4 bases, with 8 bases spanning the gap. This CDR3 reads CASSLGGKYNEQFF. CDR3 DNA sequence: TGTGCCAGCAGCTTAGGTGGGAAATACAATGAGCAGTTCTTC.

V and J are TRBV29-1 and TRBJ1-2, with D unclear. Germline lookup yields CDR1 SQVTM and CDR2 ANQGSEA. This CDR3 spans 14 amino acids. The germline V and J ends were trimmed by 4 bases and 4 bases, with 16 bases remaining between them. Here the CDR3 reads CSVANLLGGYGYTF. CDR3 sequence (DNA): TGCAGCGTTGCCAATCTTCTGGGAGGCTATGGCTACACCTTC.

This chain connects TRBV2 to TRBJ1-6; D unresolved. Trimming removed 7 bases from V and 2 bases from J, with 9 bases in between. CDR1 is SNHLY and CDR2 is FYNNEI in the germline V gene. The CDR3 is 14 amino acids. The CDR3 sequence is CASTPGAYNSPLHF. The CDR3 DNA reads TGTGCCAGCACCCCCGGGGCCTATAATTCACCCCTCCACTTT.

The chain employs TRBV6-6 and TRBJ2-1; D is unclear. This CDR3 has 13 residues. Germline V gene sequence: CDR1 MNHNY, CDR2 SVGAGI (reference sequence). With 10 bases removed from V and 0 bases from J, the gap between germline ends came to 10 bases. The CDR3 DNA sequence: TGTGCCATCAAGGCGGACTCCTACAATGAGCAGTTCTTC. Amino acid sequence: CAIKADSYNEQFF.

The chain combines TRBV2 with TRBJ1-6; D call uncertain. Germline values: CDR1 SNHLY, CDR2 FYNNEI. This CDR3 is built from 14 residues. V dropped 5 bases and J dropped 13 bases, with 18 bases sitting between them. CDR3 coding DNA: TGTGCCAGCAGTCTTCGGCCGGGAGGCGCGCCCCTCCACTTT. Residues: CASSLRPGGAPLHF.

This chain joins TRBV27 and TRBJ1-2; D is uncertain. CDR3 length: 10 residues. The V end lost 5 bases, the J end lost 8 bases, and 6 bases lay between the germline ends. The germline CDR1 and CDR2 sequences are MNHEY and SMNVEV (reference sequence). The CDR3 region has the DNA TGTGCCAGCAGTATACTGGGCTACACCTTC. Translated, it gives CASSILGYTF.

The genes are TRBV6-1 and TRBJ1-6; D ambiguous. This CDR3 is built from 14 residues. The ends were cut back, 0 bases at V and 7 bases at J, with 7 bases in the middle. Germline lookup yields CDR1 MNHNS and CDR2 SASEGT. The CDR3 DNA reads as TGTGCCAGCAGTGAAGCAGCCGTAAATTCACCCCTCCACTTT. It specifies CASSEAAVNSPLHF.

Of note for this clone: This sample includes further DNA sequences coding for the same CDR3. The V call is TRBV5-1, the J call TRBJ2-3; D is unclear. Germline V lookup: CDR1 SGHRS, CDR2 YFSETQ. The germline V and J ends were trimmed by 1 base and 2 bases, with 2 bases remaining between them. CDR3 length: 12 residues. In DNA, the CDR3 is TGCGCCAGCAGCTTGACCACAGATACGCAGTATTTT. Its protein product is CASSLTTDTQYF.

The rearrangement joins TRBV30 to TRBJ2-7, with a tentative D call TRBD1 (5 bases). The germline gives CDR1 GTSNPN, CDR2 SVGIG (reference sequence). V was shortened by 4 bases and J by 6 bases, with 10 bases between the two germline ends. The CDR3 sequence is 11 residues long. The CDR3 loop reads CAWNQGGEQYF. CDR3 bases: TGTGCCTGGAATCAGGGTGGCGAGCAGTACTTC.

The chain couples TRBV30 to TRBJ2-7; weak D call: TRBD1 (5 bases). V shed 4 bases and J shed 1 base, with 11 bases lying between them. The CDR3 contains 13 residues. Germline CDR1 is GTSNPN and CDR2 is SVGIG (reference sequence). CDR3 residues: CAWTQGFSYEQYF. The CDR3 coding sequence is TGTGCCTGGACCCAGGGCTTTTCCTACGAGCAGTACTTC.

The J gene is TRBJ2-7, the V gene TRBV6-1, with a possible D match to TRBD1 (5 bases). CDR1 is MNHNS and CDR2 is SASEGT in the germline V gene. The CDR3 consists of 15 residues. V was clipped by 10 bases and J by 3 bases, with 22 bases between them. CDR3 DNA sequence: TGTGCCACGAAGGGGTTGGTAACGACAATCTACGAGCAGTACTTC. It codes for CATKGLVTTIYEQYF.